These 23 T cell receptor beta chains share one sample of origin, sequenced in a study of low-dose radiotherapy and immunotherapy resistance in tumors. This sample's time point: after trial treatment. Treatment described: LDRT plus nivolumab, ipilimumab, low-dose cyclophosphamide and aspirin (RACIN trial). TRAV- and TRBV-specific primers were used for first-strand cDNA, which covered alpha and beta chains. Over 20 PCR cycles, TCRs were amplified from a constant-region primer and V-primer adapter. Each CDR3 protein is one row after TCRdb ran MiXCR on the reads. The sample consists of just over 90,000 distinct CDR3 sequences, less than 25% of them appearing once. The sample consisted of PBMCs, taken after low-dose radiotherapy plus immunotherapy. The receptors were gathered from a female donor with ovarian cancer.

This clonotype has a count of ten or more. The chain employs TRBV5-1 and TRBJ2-2; 7 nucleotides line up with TRBD1. Germline loops: CDR1 SGHRS, CDR2 YFSETQ. The CDR3 totals 14 residues. V shed 3 bases, J shed 7 bases, and the junction held 6 bases outside the gene matches. The CDR3 nucleotides read TGCGCCAGCAGCTCCGGGACAGTAGGCGGGGAGCTGTTTTTT. This codes for CASSSGTVGGELFF.

This clonotype occurred many times. This sequence joins TRBV30 and TRBJ2-1, with D tentatively TRBD1 (7 bases). In germline, CDR1 is GTSNPN, CDR2 SVGIG (reference sequence). With 0 bases removed from V and 2 bases from J, the gap between germline ends came to 11 bases. The CDR3 has 15 residues. The CDR3 protein is CAWSVGRGAYNEQFF. The CDR3 DNA reads as TGTGCCTGGAGTGTTGGCAGGGGGGCCTACAATGAGCAGTTCTTC.

As regards this clonotype: With a far larger clone one base away, a read error is the likely cause. This chain joins TRBV6-2 or TRBV6-3 and TRBJ2-7; 7 nucleotides align to TRBD1. This CDR3 contains 12 residues. CDR1 MNHEY and CDR2 SVGEGT come from the germline V gene. The CDR3 reads CASWDRAYKQYF. The CDR3 bases are TGTGCCAGCTGGGACAGAGCCTACAAGCAGTACTTC.

This clonotype was seen ten or more times. The chain uses TRBV5-1 and TRBJ1-2; D gene ambiguous. The CDR3 totals 13 residues. Germline V lookup: CDR1 SGHRS, CDR2 YFSETQ. Between the trimmed V and J ends, which lost 1 base and 6 bases, there was a span of 10 bases. CDR3 sequence reads: CASSLFGSDGYTF. The CDR3 coding sequence is TGCGCCAGCAGCTTGTTCGGCTCCGATGGCTACACCTTC.

This clonotype was recorded many times. The chain couples TRBV18 to TRBJ1-1; 8 positions match TRBD1. V dropped 4 bases and J dropped 3; count of bases not matched to a gene: 7. The CDR3 totals 15 residues. Germline lookup yields CDR1 KGHSH and CDR2 LQKENI. The CDR3 DNA reads as TGTGCCAGCTCACAACCCACAGGGGGGTACACTGAAGCTTTCTTT. Translating gives CASSQPTGGYTEAFF.

To note about this clonotype: A far larger clone is only one base removed, so a read error is likely. V usage is TRBV5-5 and J usage is TRBJ2-7, with D possibly TRBD2 on 6 matching bases. Trimming stripped 6 bases from V and 7 bases from J, with 23 bases between. Germline V CDR1 and CDR2: SGHKS, YYEKEE (reference sequence). The CDR3 sequence is 15 residues long. CDR3 sequence: CASTSGEYSYNEQYF. DNA for the CDR3: TGTGCCAGCACGTCGGGGGAATATTCCTACAATGAGCAGTACTTC.

This clonotype has just a few counts. The chain has TRBV4-2 and TRBJ2-3; 10 bases map to TRBD2. The CDR3 runs 16 residues. From germline, CDR1 is LGHNA and CDR2 YNFKEQ. V lost 4 bases and J lost 2; bases outside the gene matches: 6. The CDR3 protein is CASSPIAGGYTDTQYF. CDR3 nucleotide sequence: TGTGCCAGCAGCCCCATAGCGGGGGGCTACACAGATACGCAGTATTTT.

Ten or more counts support this clonotype. This chain uses TRBV7-8 with TRBJ2-5; possible D gene TRBD1, 6 bases. Germline V gene lookup returns CDR1 SGHVS and CDR2 FQNEAQ. Trimming cost V 1 base and J 5 bases, with 17 bases left between them. The CDR3 covers 16 residues. The DNA for the CDR3 is TGTGCCAGCAGCTTAGGGTCCAGGGGCGAAACGGAGACCCAGTACTTC. Protein product: CASSLGSRGETETQYF.

This clonotype has at least ten counts. The rearrangement links TRBV11-3 to TRBJ2-1; 8 positions match TRBD1. The CDR3 is made up of 15 amino acids. Germline loops: CDR1 SGHNT, CDR2 YENEEA. V dropped 1 base and J dropped 10; count of bases not matched to a gene: 9. CDR3 sequence reads: CASSLGAGGAGEQFF. CDR3 nucleotide sequence: TGTGCCAGCAGCTTAGGGGCAGGGGGCGCGGGGGAGCAGTTCTTC. Supplemented by reference TRBV11-3 and TRBJ2-1, the full variable domain reads EAGVVQSPRYKIIEKKQPVAFWCNPISGHNTLYWYLQNLGQGPELLIRYENEEAVDDSQLPKDRFSAERLKGVDSTLKIQPAELGDSAVYLCASSLGAGGAGEQFFGPGTRLTVL.

This clonotype was seen repeatedly, ten times or more. The rearrangement uses TRBV5-1 and TRBJ2-2; D ambiguous. Per germline, CDR1 SGHRS and CDR2 YFSETQ. The CDR3 runs to 14 residues. Trimming left V 4 bases short and J 1 base short, with 8 bases between. The DNA of the CDR3 is TGCGCCAGCAGCAACAGCTTGAACACCGGGGAGCTGTTTTTT. Its protein product is CASSNSLNTGELFF.

This clonotype was seen repeatedly, ten times or more. The genes are TRBV7-2 and TRBJ1-2; D unresolved. Germline loops: CDR1 SGHTA, CDR2 FQGNSA. Deletions cut 2 bases from V and 1 base from J, with 11 bases between. The CDR3 totals 15 residues. CDR3 coding DNA: TGTGCCAGCAGCTTAAGCCCTGGGCTTAACTATGGCTACACCTTC. It codes for CASSLSPGLNYGYTF.

This clonotype appeared many times. The gene calls are TRBV28 and TRBJ2-5, with a weak D call TRBD1 (6 bases). V was clipped by 7 bases and J by 3 bases, with 18 bases between them. The CDR3 sequence is 15 residues long. In germline, CDR1 is MDHEN, CDR2 SYDVKM. DNA of the CDR3: TGTGCCAGCATTGATTCTCTTGGGGGCGAAGAGACCCAGTACTTC. This sequence encodes CASIDSLGGEETQYF.

On this clonotype: Possible read error: a much larger clone is one base away. This chain uses TRBV2 with TRBJ2-1, with D perhaps assigned TRBD1 or TRBD2 (7 bases each). There are 21 residues in the CDR3. Germline CDR1 SNHLY, CDR2 FYNNEI. V was shortened by 0 bases and J by 4 bases, with 28 bases between the two germline ends. CDR3 nucleotides: TGTGCCAGCAGTGAAGCGCTTCAGGGGGGGCCCGGCCAGCTCCTGTACAATGAGCAGTTCTTC. It codes for CASSEALQGGPGQLLYNEQFF.

The genes are TRBV28 and TRBJ1-5; the D is unclear. CDR3 length: 15 residues. The germline CDR1 and CDR2 sequences are MDHEN and SYDVKM. Between the trimmed V and J ends, which lost 3 bases and 2 bases, there was a span of 11 bases. The CDR3, as DNA: TGTGCCAGCAGTTTCCTCCGCGGCGGCAATCAGCCCCAGCATTTT. Translation gives CASSFLRGGNQPQHF. The variable domain in full, with the rest retrieved from reference TRBV28 and TRBJ1-5, is DVKVTQSSRYLVKRTGEKVFLECVQDMDHENMFWYRQDPGLGLRLIYFSYDVKMKEKGDIPEGYSVSREKKERFSLILESASTNQTSMYLCASSFLRGGNQPQHFGDGTRLSIL.

This clonotype was counted ten times or more. This chain connects TRBV4-2 to TRBJ2-1; 7 bases align to TRBD1. CDR1 and CDR2 from the germline V gene are LGHNA and YNFKEQ. V dropped 3 bases and J dropped 10; count of bases not matched to a gene: 9. This CDR3 has 14 amino acids. CDR3 bases: TGTGCCAGCAGCCACCCCCCCGACAGGGACGAGCAGTTCTTC. Encoded protein: CASSHPPDRDEQFF.

DNA for the CDR3: TGTGCCAGCAGCTTGGGAGGCAGGCGAGGTTATGGCTACACCTTC. Amino acid sequence: CASSLGGRRGYGYTF. The chain is built from TRBV5-4 and TRBJ1-2; D is unclear. V was cut by 0 bases and J by 5 bases, with 14 bases left in between. Germline lookup yields CDR1 SGHNT and CDR2 YYREEE (reference sequence). CDR3 length: 15 residues.

Ten or more counts support this clonotype. The chain couples TRBV28 to TRBJ1-2; D might be TRBD1 (6 bases). Trimming removed 8 bases at V and 7 bases at J, with 17 bases between. The CDR3 spans 13 residues. Germline values: CDR1 MDHEN, CDR2 SYDVKM. CDR3 nucleotides: TGTGCCAGCGCGGAACAGGGAAGGATTGGCTACACCTTC. Encoded protein: CASAEQGRIGYTF.

This clonotype has a count of ten or more. The V gene is TRBV4-3, the J gene TRBJ2-1; 12 nucleotides match TRBD2. CDR1 and CDR2 from the germline V gene are LGHNA and YSLEER. This CDR3 has 18 residues. After removal of 3 bases from V and 4 bases from J, the junction contained 10 bases not matched to a gene. The CDR3 region is CASSQYPASGRGYNEQFF. The DNA for the CDR3 is TGCGCCAGCAGCCAGTACCCGGCTAGCGGGAGGGGTTACAATGAGCAGTTCTTC.

Many counts were recorded for this clonotype. This rearrangement joins TRBV20-1 to TRBJ2-7; D perhaps matches TRBD2 (7 bases). Germline V gene lookup returns CDR1 DFQATT and CDR2 SNEGSKA (reference sequence). This CDR3 contains 14 residues. V was shortened by 6 bases and J by 3 bases, with 18 bases between the two germline ends. The CDR3 loop is CSAQGGGGGYEQYF. The CDR3 nucleotides read TGCAGTGCGCAGGGCGGGGGAGGGGGCTACGAGCAGTACTTC.

This clonotype was seen repeatedly, ten times or more. This rearrangement joins TRBV7-2 to TRBJ1-2; 9 nucleotides line up with TRBD1. Trimming at V came to 5 bases and at J to 6 bases, leaving 16 bases not matched to a gene. Germline loops: CDR1 SGHTA, CDR2 FQGNSA. The CDR3 spans 17 residues. The CDR3 region is CASSRTGDAREENGYTF. The CDR3 nucleotides read TGTGCCAGCAGCCGGACAGGGGACGCGAGGGAGGAGAATGGCTACACCTTC.

This clonotype was recorded many times. V and J are TRBV7-2 and TRBJ1-3; a possible D gene is TRBD1 (5 bases). The V and J ends lost 0 bases and 8 bases respectively, with 11 bases between them. This CDR3 has 14 residues. The germline gives CDR1 SGHTA, CDR2 FQGNSA. The CDR3 nucleotides read TGTGCCAGCAGCTTAGCAGGGGCAATTGACACCATATATTTT. The encoded protein is CASSLAGAIDTIYF.

In its sample, this clonotype was seen a few times. This sequence joins TRBV5-1 and TRBJ2-2; possibly TRBD2 for D (5 bases). The germline V and J ends were trimmed by 3 bases and 1 base, with 7 bases remaining between them. The CDR3 is 14 amino acids. Germline CDR1 SGHRS, CDR2 YFSETQ. The CDR3 spells CASSSRENTGELFF. The CDR3 DNA reads as TGCGCCAGCAGCTCCCGGGAGAACACCGGGGAGCTGTTTTTT.

In its sample, this clonotype was seen many times. An end of the junction does not agree with germline; a read error may underlie this. The rearrangement links TRBV6-8 to TRBJ2-3, with TRBD2 as a possible D gene (6 bases). The length of the CDR3 is 13 residues. CDR1 MNHGY and CDR2 SAAAGT come from the germline V gene. CDR3 amino acids: CVSRGTDTDTQYF. Here the CDR3 DNA reads TGTGTCAGCCGTGGGACTGACACAGATACGCAGTATTTT.